Presented here are 9 T cell receptor beta chains from one specimen sequenced in a study of blood T cells in healthy people across ages. Then a second PCR, running roughly 7 to 11 cycles, was carried out with a sample-barcoded 5' primer and a J-beta primer mix. In TCRdb, the 5' RACE reads were re-called with MiXCR into one record per CDR3 protein. The sample has 630,000 or so distinct CDR3 sequences; roughly 32% are singletons. The sequenced material came from blood. The receptors originated from a woman older than 75 in good health.

The V call is TRBV7-9, the J call TRBJ2-7; 8 bases match TRBD2. This CDR3 spans 19 amino acids. V shed 7 bases, J shed 2 bases, and the junction held 22 bases outside the gene matches. The germline gives CDR1 SEHNR, CDR2 FQNEAQ (reference sequence). The CDR3 nucleotides are TGTGCCAGCACCAAATACGGGGGGGAGACCCGAGGGCCTACCTACGAGCAGTACTTC. Its translation is CASTKYGGETRGPTYEQYF.

Points on this clonotype: At one of its ends the junction is not consistent with the germline gene, which may arise from a read error. The V call is TRBV7-9, the J call TRBJ2-1, with TRBD2 matching 8 bases. The germline CDR1 and CDR2 sequences are SEHNR and FQNEAQ (reference sequence). This CDR3 comprises 19 residues. This chain's CDR3 is CTSSSLGDLAGGSYNEQFF. The CDR3 nucleotides are TGTACCAGCAGCTCATTAGGGGATCTTGCGGGGGGCTCCTACAATGAGCAGTTCTTC.

The sample holds many counts of this clonotype. V usage is TRBV20-1 and J usage is TRBJ2-5, with 7 bases aligning to TRBD2. The CDR3 contains 15 residues. From germline, CDR1 is DFQATT and CDR2 SNEGSKA (reference sequence). V lost 4 bases, J lost 1 base, and 9 bases stayed unmatched. In DNA, the CDR3 is TGCAGTGCTACCGTGGGCGGGGGTCCCCAAGAGACCCAGTACTTC. It yields the protein CSATVGGGPQETQYF.

The V gene is TRBV3-1, the J gene TRBJ2-3; 7 bases map to TRBD2. The J segment lost 1 base and the V segment lost 0 bases, leaving 10 bases of the junction unmatched. Per germline, CDR1 LGHDT and CDR2 YNNKEL (reference sequence). The CDR3 contains 18 residues. In DNA form, the CDR3 reads TGTGCCAGCAGCCAAGATAGGGGAGGGTTCGGGGGCACAGATACGCAGTATTTT. This sequence encodes CASSQDRGGFGGTDTQYF.

This clonotype showed up many times. The V gene is TRBV20-1, the J gene TRBJ1-1; TRBD1 is a possible D gene (6 bases). The CDR3 spans 14 residues. Germline V CDR1 and CDR2: DFQATT, SNEGSKA (reference sequence). V shed 6 bases and J shed 4 bases, with 18 bases lying between them. The CDR3 spells CSASFGGWITEAFF. The CDR3 DNA sequence: TGCAGTGCCAGTTTTGGGGGCTGGATCACTGAAGCTTTCTTT.

The V call is TRBV20-1, the J call TRBJ2-3; D might be TRBD1 or TRBD2, each matching 5 bases. This CDR3 comprises 12 residues. V dropped 4 bases and J dropped 6 bases, with 11 bases sitting between them. The germline V gene has CDR1 DFQATT and CDR2 SNEGSKA (reference sequence). CDR3 bases: TGCAGTGCTATCGGGGACGGGGATACGCAGTATTTT. It codes for CSAIGDGDTQYF.

Note on this clonotype: This may arise from a read error, as a much more abundant clone is one base away. The chain couples TRBV24-1 to TRBJ2-7; a weak D match, TRBD2 (6 bases). V shed 2 bases and J shed 12 bases, with 22 bases lying between them. The V gene's germline CDR1 is KGHDR and CDR2 SFDVKD. CDR3 length equals 15 residues. CDR3 loop: CATSDYKAPRETRYF. The CDR3, as DNA: TGTGCCACCAGTGATTACAAGGCCCCCCGGGAGACCCGGTACTTC.

CDR3 in amino acids: CASSPEPGRGNSPLHF. The CDR3 DNA reads TGTGCCAGCAGCCCGGAACCGGGTAGGGGAAATTCACCCCTCCACTTT. The chain recombines TRBV3-1 with TRBJ1-6, with D perhaps matching TRBD1 (5 bases). Germline V CDR1 and CDR2: LGHDT, YNNKEL (reference sequence). Deletions cut 4 bases from V and 7 bases from J, with 17 bases between. The CDR3 spans 16 residues.

The genes are TRBV2 and TRBJ2-5; TRBD2 matches 7 bases. Losses at the gene ends were 6 bases for V and 11 bases for J; bases not matched to a gene: 15. The CDR3 totals 14 residues. CDR1 is SNHLY and CDR2 is FYNNEI in the germline V gene. The CDR3 bases are TGTGCCAGCAGATCGGGGGGTAATTACAATGAGCAGTACTTC. It is translated as CASRSGGNYNEQYF. Supplemented by reference TRBV2 and TRBJ2-5, the full variable domain reads EPEVTQTPSHQVTQMGQEVILRCVPISNHLYFYWYRQILGQKVEFLVSFYNNEISEKSEIFDDQFSVERPDGSNFTLKIRSTKLEDSAMYFCASRSGGNYNEQYFGPGTRLLVL.